This TCR beta chain was captured in a study of metastatic and nonmetastatic thyroid tumors. This clone was detected a few times. MiXCR was used by TCRdb to re-call the PCR reads. The data hold under 25,000 clones, with 22% observed a single time. V shed 0 bases and J 2 bases; nucleotides not matched to a gene: 6. This CDR3 is 17 amino acids long. The germline V gene encodes CDR1 MNHNY and CDR2 SVGAGI (reference sequence). Thyroid surgery had not been preceded by any treatment in any patient. What was sequenced was adjacent normal tissue. This chain links TRBV6-6 with TRBJ2-3; TRBD2 matches 9 bases. This receptor was identified in a female donor with papillary thyroid cancer or a benign thyroid nodule (not recorded which). Some clones in this sample may be carry-over from other donors' samples. For the CDR3, the DNA is TGTGCCAGCAGTTACTCCGGGCTAGCGGGGCCCACAGATACGCAGTATTTT. As protein: CASSYSGLAGPTDTQYF.